This T cell receptor beta chain originates from a study of metastatic and nonmetastatic thyroid tumors. The study, taken as a whole, reports: Significantly greater TCR beta diversity was reportedly found in malignant thyroid tumors than in benign nodules (in blood and tumor).

TCRdb re-processed the PCR reads through MiXCR. The table includes roughly 15,000 clones, less than 30% detected once. No patient had received any treatment before thyroid surgery. V lost 8 bases and J 4 bases, leaving 14 bases between the germline ends. Germline CDR1 and CDR2: MNHNS and SASEGT. This CDR3 region has 13 residues. Turning to this clone: Its antigen is currently unknown.

The chain joins TRBV6-1 to TRBJ1-1; TRBD1 might be the D (5 bases). The specimen sequenced was tumor tissue. The source is a male donor with papillary thyroid cancer or a benign thyroid nodule (not recorded which). Some clones in this sample may be carry-over from other donors' samples. CDR3 protein: CASSGGDLTEAFF. Written as DNA, the CDR3 is TGTGCCAGCTCCGGAGGGGATCTCACTGAAGCTTTCTTT.